What follows describes a single T cell receptor beta chain. The antigen this receptor binds is unknown. Base qualities were left out, and no much larger clone turns up one base away. TCR CDR3 regions were amplified from genomic DNA by multiplex PCR using the deep immunoSEQ assay. Extracted genomic DNA from each cell subset was distributed evenly across all wells of several immunoSEQ 96-well plates, and each plate was treated as a replicate. Each replicate PCR for sorted subsets received about 210 ng genomic DNA, equal to tens of thousands of T cell genomes. Purified libraries were quantified with a Qubit 3.0 fluorometer, sized on a Bioanalyzer 2100, and re-quantified with the KAPA Library Quantification kit. Every immunoSEQ 96-well plate was sequenced on a dedicated single-read 150-cycle Illumina NextSeq 550 flow cell. On the authors' methods: Because the immunoSEQ output included only junctional sequences and no quality scores, the filtering could not be the same as the filtering used for full-length reads. Sequences were annotated with PyIR, a Python wrapper for IgBLAST v1.9, and V/J genes and CDR3 were assigned using IMGT germline references. Reads were filtered out if the reads had weak V/J assignments (E-value above 1e-6), no CDR3, stop codons, out-of-frame junctions, or ambiguous translated residues. V3J clonotypes were defined as sequences sharing the same inferred V gene, J gene, and CDR3 amino acid sequence. Percentage overlap between repertoires was calculated by dividing the number of shared unique clonotypes by the size of the smaller repertoire. Three approaches were used to assess repertoire richness: RTK rarefaction, the Chao1 estimator, and Recon v2.1 estimates of unobserved clonotypes. For all TCRbeta clonotypes obtained by the gDNA method from a few donors, generation probabilities were computed with OLGA. Sourced from immuneACCESS, this table was stored by TCRdb with only in-frame sequences that have V and J called. A share of the clones is absent; for the studies checked, an unresolved V gene accounts for under half, and the remainder has no known explanation. Clonal size and the V and J genes are those of that table, whereas D and trimming came from the DNA. Here the sample has about 680,000 clones; around 90% occur a single time. The ten largest clones represent about a quarter of the sample.

The V end loses 4 bases and the J end loses 1 base, and a stretch of 10 bases separates them. The CDR3 numbers 14 residues from cysteine through phenylalanine. The kept DNA is CDR3 alone, 42 bases in frame from the first base. CDR1 and CDR2 are read off the germline V gene as SGHRS and YFSETQ. This entry comes from a study of shared clonotypes between healthy human individuals (dated by TCRdb to the early 2020s). Context from the whole study: The cohort included three men and a couple of women between 18 and 49 years of age. For each donor, CD4 naive and CD4 memory were each given three plates, CD8 naive was given two plates, and CD8 memory was given one plate. To estimate repertoire size and how much clonotypes are shared between individuals, the study performed deep sequencing of blood TCR repertoires from 4 to 6 healthy adults. Different laboratories and diverse techniques were used to prepare libraries and sequence TCR repertoires, to increase sequencing depth and limit assay-specific biases. Leukapheresis yielded between about 0.94 and 10 billion PBMCs per donor. Results the study describes overall, beyond this receptor: Incomplete sequencing was indicated by rarefaction of sorted-subset datasets, despite the large sequencing depth. Naive subsets generally had larger estimated clonotype richness than memory subsets. Sampling was limited to blood, and TCR repertoires in tissue likely differ from TCR repertoires in blood. When several donors were compared, the shared fraction of clonotypes was about 5.5% for naive CD4, roughly 3.3% for naive CD8, about 2.4% for memory CD4, and less than 0.45% for memory CD8. Higher generation probabilities were observed for clonotypes shared by all four sorted-subset donors than for non-shared clonotypes. Because the study included only a small number of donors, the genetic and exposure-history diversity represented was limited. Pairwise subsampling led to the expectation that sequencing depth would affect the degree of clonotype sharing among donors.

For the CD8 naive samples, CD45RO-negative cells were positively selected for CCR7, yielding a CD45RA+CCR7+ population from which TemRA cells were excluded. Healthy HIV-negative adults with no recently reported acute infections or vaccinations were included as donors. All donors were Caucasian adults living in Nashville, Tennessee, USA. Blood was collected by leukapheresis, and PBMCs were isolated by Ficoll-Histopaque density gradient centrifugation and then cryopreserved in liquid nitrogen vapor phase. Analytical flow cytometry was used to check the purity and quantity of each magnetically sorted T cell population. Genomic DNA was isolated from each sorted fraction and quantified by UV absorbance on a Nanodrop 2000c.

The receptor was isolated from a man aged 30 to 39 in good health. This chain joins TRBV5-1 to TRBJ2-3; no D gene call is confident. Sequences were obtained from naive CD8+ T cells sorted from blood. What the cell subset or site label conveys for this sample: CD45RA+CCR7+. The nucleotide sequence is TGCGCCAGCAGCATGTATGGGGGCACAGATACGCAGTATTTT. The translation is CASSMYGGTDTQYF.